This T cell receptor (beta chain) originates from a study of PD-L1 blockade in urothelial cancer. Study information: Analysis of blood occurred 3 weeks (second dose) and 6 weeks after treatment start. Among blood samples, the median T cell count was some 140,000.

Pretreatment and on-treatment samples were taken, numbering 1 to 8 per patient. A remark on this clone: Its matching antigen is unknown.

TCRdb's table, derived via immunoSEQ multiplex PCR, lists solely in-frame clones and lacks some. This sample carries roughly 20,000 clones, roughly 90% of them seen once, and the ten largest clones take about 15%. The CDR3 consists of 15 residues. Trimming took 2 bases from V and 0 from J, leaving 8 bases between them. Per the germline V gene, CDR1 is LNHDA and CDR2 is SQIVND (reference sequence). Findings and limits, study-wide: Expansion of tumor-associated blood clones at 3 weeks was greater in durable-benefit patients.

The TCR comes from a woman aged 60-75 years with urothelial cancer. The sequences come from PBMCs, collected around atezolizumab (anti-PD-L1) treatment. This chain joins TRBV19 and TRBJ1-3; weak D call: TRBD1 (5 bases). The CDR3 sequence: CASSIFQGSGNTIYF. The CDR3 DNA is TGTGCCAGTAGTATATTTCAGGGCTCTGGAAACACCATATATTTT.